This T cell receptor beta chain was identified during a study of OX40 agonist ivuxolimab in advanced cancers. Study overall: The group had a mean age of 60 years, ranged from roughly 23 to 85, and was roughly 80% male. Study observations and caveats: At 0.1 to 3.0 mg/kg, CD4+ and CD8+ blood T cells expanded clonally by week 6.

Only in-frame clones appear in the TCRdb table, and some are missing; sequencing was by immunoSEQ multiplex PCR. The table includes over 60,000 clones, roughly 84% detected once. This clone has just one count. Its antigen is as yet unknown. The germline V gene encodes CDR1 MRHNA and CDR2 SNTAGT. Trimming left V 4 bases short and J 0 bases short, with 14 bases between. This CDR3 is built from 16 residues. The sample here was CD4+ or CD8+ T cells sorted from blood, taken in a trial of the OX40 agonist ivuxolimab. The sequence was collected from an adult with an advanced solid tumor such as melanoma, head and neck, liver or kidney cancer. The rearrangement joins TRBV6-4 to TRBJ2-3, with D perhaps matching TRBD2 (6 bases). In nucleotides, the CDR3 is TGTGCCAGCAGTGTCCGCAGGACTACAAGCACAGATACGCAGTATTTT. It translates to CASSVRRTTSTDTQYF.